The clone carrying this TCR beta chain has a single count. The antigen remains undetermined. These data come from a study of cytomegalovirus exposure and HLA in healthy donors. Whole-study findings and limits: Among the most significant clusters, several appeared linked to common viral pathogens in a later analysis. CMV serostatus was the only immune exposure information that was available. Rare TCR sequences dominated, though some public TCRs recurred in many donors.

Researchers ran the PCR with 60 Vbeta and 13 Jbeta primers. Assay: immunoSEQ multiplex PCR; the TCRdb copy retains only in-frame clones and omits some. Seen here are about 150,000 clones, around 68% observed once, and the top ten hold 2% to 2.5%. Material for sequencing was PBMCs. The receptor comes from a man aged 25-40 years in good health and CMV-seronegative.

CDR3 amino acids: CSVDRTSGGNEQFF. CDR3 DNA: TGCAGCGTTGATCGGACTAGCGGGGGTAATGAGCAGTTCTTC. V is TRBV29-1 and J is TRBJ2-1, with 13 bases identical to TRBD2. V trimming: 3 bases; J trimming: 7 bases; junction bases outside the gene matches: 3. CDR3 size: 14 residues. CDR1 is SQVTM, CDR2 ANQGSEA, per germline.